The next 16 T cell receptor beta chains were all read from a single sample in a study of cytomegalovirus exposure and HLA in healthy donors. 60 Vbeta and 13 Jbeta primers were used in PCR. Libraries were prepared by immunoSEQ multiplex PCR; TCRdb keeps only in-frame clonotypes and omits some of them. The table shows around 150,000 clones, with about 77% occurring only once. The specimen was PBMCs. The receptors were gathered from a male donor in good health and CMV-seropositive.

The V and J genes are TRBV9 and TRBJ2-5; possibly TRBD2 for D (6 bases). Trimming removed 0 bases from V and 2 bases from J, with 11 bases in between. CDR3 length: 15 amino acids. Germline V gene sequence: CDR1 SGDLS, CDR2 YYNGEE. The CDR3 DNA is TGTGCCAGCAGCGTAGCGTCGGCGGGGCAAGAGACCCAGTACTTC. Translation: CASSVASAGQETQYF.

This rearrangement joins TRBV9 to TRBJ1-3, with 8 bases lining up with TRBD1. The CDR3 has 16 residues. Trimming at V came to 2 bases and at J to 0 bases, leaving 4 bases not matched to a gene. Germline CDR1 and CDR2: SGDLS and YYNGEE. CDR3 sequence reads: CASSVQGANSGNTIYF. The DNA for the CDR3 is TGTGCCAGCAGCGTCCAGGGGGCTAACTCTGGAAACACCATATATTTT.

The genes are TRBV23-1 and TRBJ1-1, with 10 nucleotides matching TRBD1. TRBV23-1 is placed among ORFs of uncertain function. This CDR3 comprises 15 residues. After removal of 9 bases from V and 3 bases from J, the junction contained 10 bases not matched to a gene. In DNA, the CDR3 is TGCGCCAGGGAAACGGACAGGGGGGGGGACACTGAAGCTTTCTTT. Amino acids: CARETDRGGDTEAFF.

J is TRBJ1-5 and V is TRBV18; D is possibly TRBD1 (6 bases). With 2 bases removed from V and 1 base from J, the gap between germline ends came to 9 bases. There are 15 residues in the CDR3. Germline CDR1 KGHSH, CDR2 LQKENI. This chain's CDR3 is CASSPTGQSNQPQHF. The DNA for the CDR3 is TGTGCCAGCTCACCAACAGGGCAGAGCAATCAGCCCCAGCATTTT.

This clone was counted a single time. V usage is TRBV29-1 and J usage is TRBJ2-3; a weak D match, TRBD2 (6 bases). Germline V gives CDR1 SQVTM, CDR2 ANQGSEA. This CDR3 spans 19 amino acids. V lost 2 bases to trimming and J lost 2 bases, with 26 bases between them. Here the CDR3 DNA reads TGCAGCGTTGAATCAGGAGCGGGTTTTGTAGCAGGCCCCACAGATACGCAGTATTTT. Protein: CSVESGAGFVAGPTDTQYF.

The chain is built from TRBV30 and TRBJ1-4; D gene unclear. The CDR3 consists of 13 residues. The germline V gene has CDR1 GTSNPN and CDR2 SVGIG (reference sequence). V gave up 4 bases and J gave up 3 bases, with 9 bases separating them. The CDR3 nucleotides read TGTGCCTGGACTACAGATCCTAATGAAAAACTGTTTTTT. This codes for CAWTTDPNEKLFF.

V gene TRBV6-1 combines with J gene TRBJ2-5, with unresolved D. The closer fit of TRBJ2-7 to the DNA end suggests the J call may be wrong. The germline gives CDR1 MNHNS, CDR2 SASEGT. There are 11 residues in the CDR3. In DNA, the CDR3 is TGTGCCAGCGGTAAGTGGAGCGAGCAGTACTTC. Translating gives CASGKWSEQYF.

In nucleotides, the CDR3 is TGTGCCATCAGTTCGCCCCCGGACAGACAATTGACCTACGAGCAGTACTTC. Translation: CAISSPPDRQLTYEQYF. The chain joins TRBV10-3 to TRBJ2-5, with D perhaps TRBD1 (6 bases). The tail of the sequence fits TRBJ2-7 better, so the J call may be wrong. The CDR3 runs to 17 residues. Germline CDR1 reads ENHRY; CDR2 reads SYGVKD.

A note on this clone: The identical CDR3 is also encoded by other nucleotide sequences in the sample. The genes are TRBV5-4 and TRBJ2-7; a weak D match, TRBD2 (6 bases). This CDR3 spans 13 amino acids. Trimming removed 4 bases from V and 5 bases from J, with 13 bases in between. Germline-derived CDR1 and CDR2 are SGHNT and YYREEE (reference sequence). CDR3 coding DNA: TGTGCCAGCAGCATCACCGGGGGTGACGAGCAGTACTTC. Its protein product is CASSITGGDEQYF.

This chain links TRBV30 with TRBJ1-1; TRBD1 agrees at 7 bases. The germline V gene has CDR1 GTSNPN and CDR2 SVGIG (reference sequence). The CDR3 is 15 amino acids. Trimming took 4 bases from V and 7 from J; bases not matched to a gene: 15. The CDR3 nucleotides read TGTGCCTGGACGGAGGTAGGGGACAGAAGTTTTGAAGCTTTCTTT. It is translated as CAWTEVGDRSFEAFF.

DNA for the CDR3: TGTGCCAGCAGCCGCGGTGGGACTGAAGCTTTCTTT. Protein: CASSRGGTEAFF. The gene calls are TRBV6-5 and TRBJ1-1; D unresolved. Trimming shortened V by 6 bases and J by 5 bases, and 10 bases separated the two germline ends. Germline CDR1 and CDR2: MNHEY and SVGAGI. The CDR3 loop spans 12 amino acids.

This clone was counted between two and nine times. J is TRBJ1-6 and V is TRBV19; D is uncertain. Germline CDR1 LNHDA, CDR2 SQIVND (reference sequence). The V end lost 11 bases, the J end lost 8 bases, and 16 bases lay between the germline ends. This CDR3 region has 13 residues. CDR3 in DNA: TGTGCCTCCCGCCCGGGGAGGGATTCACCCCTCCACTTT. Its translation: CASRPGRDSPLHF.

The chain is built from TRBV5-6 and TRBJ1-2, with 7 bases lining up with TRBD1. The CDR3 runs to 18 residues. CDR1 and CDR2 from the germline V gene are SGHDT and YYEEEE. V shed 0 bases and J 4 bases; nucleotides not matched to a gene: 15. The CDR3 is CASSLGDVWTGGGYGYTF. DNA of the CDR3: TGTGCCAGCAGCTTGGGCGATGTTTGGACAGGAGGAGGCTATGGCTACACCTTC. Full variable domain (remainder filled in from reference TRBV5-6 and TRBJ1-2): DAGVTQSPTHLIKTRGQQVTLRCSPKSGHDTVSWYQQALGQGPQFIFQYYEEEERQRGNFPDRFSGHQFPNYSSELNVNALLLGDSALYLCASSLGDVWTGGGYGYTFGSGTRLTVV.

The chain has TRBV5-6 and TRBJ2-3; D unresolved. The length of the CDR3 is 13 residues. Germline values: CDR1 SGHDT, CDR2 YYEEEE. V was shortened by 0 bases and J by 4 bases, with 6 bases between the two germline ends. Written as DNA, the CDR3 is TGTGCCAGCAGCTTGGGAGGTGCAGATACGCAGTATTTT. Translating gives CASSLGGADTQYF.

This clone has only one observation. V gene TRBV10-3 combines with J gene TRBJ2-3, with 8 bases aligning to TRBD2. The germline V gene has CDR1 ENHRY and CDR2 SYGVKD. The CDR3 is 16 amino acids. The V segment lost 6 bases and the J segment 1 base; nucleotides outside the gene matches: 9. The CDR3 loop reads CAISLGGRGGTDTQYF. The CDR3 DNA follows: TGTGCCATCAGCCTGGGGGGGCGGGGGGGCACAGATACGCAGTATTTT.

V and J are TRBV7-3 and TRBJ2-5; 11 bases match TRBD2. The CDR3 contains 15 residues. Germline V gene data show CDR1 as SGHTA and CDR2 as FQGTGA. The ends lost 5 bases at V and 2 bases at J; junction bases unmatched: 4. CDR3 sequence reads: CASSRLAGSQETQYF. For the CDR3, the DNA is TGTGCCAGCAGCAGACTAGCGGGGAGTCAAGAGACCCAGTACTTC.